The TCR beta chain under discussion was sequenced for a study of blood T cell repertoires in COVID-19. Libraries were prepared by immunoSEQ multiplex PCR; TCRdb keeps only in-frame clonotypes and omits some of them. The repertoire holds fewer than 250,000 clones, with almost 85% as singletons. The count of this clone is one. Losses at the gene ends were 6 bases for V and 5 bases for J; bases not matched to a gene: 9. The CDR3 has 14 residues. Germline V gives CDR1 MNHNY, CDR2 SVGAGI (reference sequence). Sequences were obtained from peripheral blood. The chain combines TRBV6-6 with TRBJ1-2; TRBD1 aligns across 7 bases. The source of this sequence is a woman between 65 and 79 years old with active or convalescent COVID-19. The CDR3 loop is CASRWSTGEYGYTF. The CDR3 nucleotides are TGTGCCAGCAGGTGGAGTACAGGGGAATATGGCTACACCTTC.